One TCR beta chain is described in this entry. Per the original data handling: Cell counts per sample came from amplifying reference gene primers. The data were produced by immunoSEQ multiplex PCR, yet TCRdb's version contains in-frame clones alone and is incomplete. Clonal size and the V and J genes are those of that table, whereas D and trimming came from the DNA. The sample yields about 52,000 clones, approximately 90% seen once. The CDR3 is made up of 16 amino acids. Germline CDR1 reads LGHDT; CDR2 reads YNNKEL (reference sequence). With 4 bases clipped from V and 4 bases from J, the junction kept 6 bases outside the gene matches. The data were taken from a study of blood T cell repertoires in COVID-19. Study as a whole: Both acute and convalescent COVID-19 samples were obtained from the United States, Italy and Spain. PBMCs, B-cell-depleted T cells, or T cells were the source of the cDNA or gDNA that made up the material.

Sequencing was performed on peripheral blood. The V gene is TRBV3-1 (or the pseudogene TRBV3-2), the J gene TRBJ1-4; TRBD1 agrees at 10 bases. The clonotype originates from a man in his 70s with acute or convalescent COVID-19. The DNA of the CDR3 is TGTGCCAGCAGCCGGGGGGGACAGGGGCTTAATGAAAAACTGTTTTTT. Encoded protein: CASSRGGQGLNEKLFF.